This TCR beta chain came from a study of cytomegalovirus exposure and HLA in healthy donors. Notes on the study in general: Earlier results showed most TCR beta V segments being productive about 87% or about 30% of the time. Upon later analysis, TCR association rates were observed to vary by HLA locus, being highest for DRB1 and lowest for HLA-C.

Regarding this clone: Its antigen is as yet unknown.

It was with 60 Vbeta and 13 Jbeta primers that the PCR ran. Per the study methods: Unique TCR beta chains totaled some 80 million in a later count, with approximately 11 million of them shared. Generated by immunoSEQ multiplex PCR, the TCRdb table keeps only in-frame clones and is missing some. V and J calls and clone size are copied from that table; D and trimming were computed from the DNA. Found here are roughly 150,000 clones, 65% to 85% of them singletons; the top ten hold approximately 2.4%. Germline V CDR1 and CDR2: MNHEY, SVGAGI. J lost 0 bases, V lost 4 bases, and 6 bases had no gene match. The CDR3 extends over 16 amino acids.

The chain carries TRBV6-5 and TRBJ1-5; 7 bases match TRBD1. The receptor's source is a male donor in good health and CMV-seronegative. The sample comprised PBMCs. The CDR3 spells CASSSPGGYSNQPQHF. The DNA for the CDR3 is TGTGCCAGCAGTTCCCCAGGGGGGTATAGCAATCAGCCCCAGCATTTT.